One sample yielded the 15 T cell receptor beta chains listed below, sequenced in a study of T cells in localized non-small cell lung cancer. Here immunoSEQ multiplex PCR was the method, and the copy in TCRdb shows in-frame clones only, minus some. The data show roughly 23,000 clones, 70% to 90% seen once. The sequencing used peripheral blood, collected before any cancer treatment. Every receptor here comes from a male donor aged 60 or over with stage I squamous cell lung carcinoma.

The chain's CDR3 is CASSLKHNSNSPLHF. CDR3 in DNA: TGTGCCAGCAGTTTAAAGCACAACTCGAATTCACCCCTCCACTTT. The V gene is TRBV27, the J gene TRBJ1-6; D not certain. Germline assignment: CDR1 MNHEY and CDR2 SMNVEV (reference sequence). V shed 2 bases and J shed 7 bases, with 12 bases lying between them. The CDR3 consists of 15 residues.

This clone was seen only once. The chain links TRBV5-1 to TRBJ2-7; 8 nucleotides match TRBD1. The CDR3 has 15 residues. Germline CDR1 SGHRS, CDR2 YFSETQ. V dropped 1 base and J dropped 2; count of bases not matched to a gene: 5. The chain's CDR3 is CASSLFQGAPYEQYF. The CDR3 DNA sequence: TGCGCCAGCAGCTTGTTCCAGGGGGCTCCCTACGAGCAGTACTTC. The variable domain in full, completed from reference TRBV5-1 and TRBJ2-7, reads KAGVTQTPRYLIKTRGQQVTLSCSPISGHRSVSWYQQTPGQGLQFLFEYFSETQRNKGNFPGRFSGRQFSNSRSEMNVSTLELGDSALYLCASSLFQGAPYEQYFGPGTRLTVT.

In its sample, this clone was seen once. This chain connects TRBV7-6 to TRBJ2-2; weak D call: TRBD1 (6 bases). The CDR3 runs to 15 residues. Germline-derived CDR1 and CDR2 are SGHVS and FNYEAQ. The V end was cut by 5 bases, the J end by 3 bases, with 13 bases between. This chain's CDR3 is CASSLSGADTGELFF. DNA of the CDR3: TGTGCCAGCAGCCTATCAGGGGCGGACACCGGGGAGCTGTTTTTT.

The chain couples TRBV9 to TRBJ1-2, with D perhaps TRBD1 (6 bases). CDR1 SGDLS and CDR2 YYNGEE come from the germline V gene. Trimming removed 5 bases at V and 8 bases at J, with 22 bases between. The CDR3 has 15 amino acids. CDR3 nucleotides: TGTGCCAGCAGTTTAAGATCCGTGGGGGGCGGAGGCTACACCTTC. Amino acid sequence: CASSLRSVGGGGYTF.

The V gene is TRBV4-1, the J gene TRBJ1-3, with D unresolved. CDR3 size: 11 residues. Germline V gene sequence: CDR1 MGHRA, CDR2 YSYEKL. V lost 3 bases and J lost 9, with 6 bases in between. For the CDR3, the DNA is TGCGCCAGCAGCCAGCTCGGCACCATATATTTT. Protein sequence: CASSQLGTIYF.

The rearrangement joins TRBV2 to TRBJ2-3; 9 nucleotides line up with TRBD2. From germline, CDR1 is SNHLY and CDR2 FYNNEI. J gave up 4 bases and V 10 bases, and 12 bases lay outside the gene matches. The CDR3 extends over 15 amino acids. The CDR3 region has the DNA TGTGCCACAGGCCGGGCGGGGGGGCTGCCAGATACGCAGTATTTT. It translates to CATGRAGGLPDTQYF. The full variable domain, completed using reference TRBV2 and TRBJ2-3, is EPEVTQTPSHQVTQMGQEVILRCVPISNHLYFYWYRQILGQKVEFLVSFYNNEISEKSEIFDDQFSVERPDGSNFTLKIRSTKLEDSAMYFCATGRAGGLPDTQYFGPGTRLTVL.

The rearrangement links TRBV14 to TRBJ1-4, with D perhaps matching TRBD1 (6 bases). Germline values: CDR1 SGHDN, CDR2 FVKESK. The CDR3 is 16 residues long. Trimming cost V 4 bases and J 3 bases, with 15 bases left between them. The CDR3 sequence is CASSRSGGASNEKLFF. As DNA, the CDR3 is TGTGCCAGCAGCCGCTCTGGGGGGGCCTCTAATGAAAAACTGTTTTTT.

The rearrangement uses TRBV5-1 and TRBJ1-2, with 9 bases aligning to TRBD1. The trim removed 3 bases at V and 4 bases at J, leaving 7 bases unmatched. CDR3 length equals 15 residues. Germline V gene sequence: CDR1 SGHRS, CDR2 YFSETQ. The CDR3 is CASSSLQGAGYGYTF. In nucleotides, the CDR3 is TGCGCCAGCAGCTCTTTACAGGGGGCGGGCTATGGCTACACCTTC.

The chain couples TRBV19 to TRBJ1-1; D not resolved. The V end lost 5 bases, the J end lost 1 base, and 8 bases lay between the germline ends. The CDR3 runs to 13 residues. Germline V gene lookup returns CDR1 LNHDA and CDR2 SQIVND (reference sequence). The CDR3 DNA follows: TGTGCCAGTAGTTATGGCCAGAACACTGAAGCTTTCTTT. This encodes CASSYGQNTEAFF. Full variable domain (missing parts from reference TRBV19 and TRBJ1-1): DGGITQSPKYLFRKEGQNVTLSCEQNLNHDAMYWYRQDPGQGLRLIYYSQIVNDFQKGDIAEGYSVSREKKESFPLTVTSAQKNPTAFYLCASSYGQNTEAFFGQGTRLTVV.

The chain is built from TRBV6-5 and TRBJ2-2, with 11 positions matching TRBD2. V lost 2 bases to trimming and J lost 6 bases; unmatched junction nucleotides: 5. The CDR3 is made up of 16 amino acids. Germline loops: CDR1 MNHEY, CDR2 SVGAGI. The CDR3: CASSYHGTSGPGELFF. In DNA form, the CDR3 reads TGTGCCAGCAGTTACCATGGGACTAGCGGTCCCGGGGAGCTGTTTTTT.

This sequence joins TRBV9 and TRBJ2-3, with D hard to call. Germline V gene data show CDR1 as SGDLS and CDR2 as YYNGEE. The CDR3 sequence is 15 residues long. The V gene lost 0 bases and the J gene lost 0 bases, with 8 bases spanning the gap. CDR3 bases: TGTGCCAGCAGCGTAGGGTCAGCTAGCACAGATACGCAGTATTTT. This sequence encodes CASSVGSASTDTQYF.

This chain uses TRBV2 with TRBJ2-1, with D tentatively TRBD1 (5 bases). The CDR3 length is 14 residues. Per germline, CDR1 SNHLY and CDR2 FYNNEI. The germline V and J ends were trimmed by 4 bases and 3 bases, with 10 bases remaining between them. The CDR3 region is CASSVTGIYNEQFF. DNA for the CDR3: TGTGCCAGCAGTGTTACAGGAATCTACAATGAGCAGTTCTTC.

The gene calls are TRBV19 and TRBJ1-5; a weak D match, TRBD1 (6 bases). Trimming took off 5 bases at V and 1 base at J, with 15 bases between the two ends. CDR1 is LNHDA and CDR2 is SQIVND in the germline V gene (reference sequence). There are 16 residues in the CDR3. The CDR3 here is CASSPNREASNQPQHF. For the CDR3, the DNA is TGTGCCAGTAGTCCGAACAGGGAGGCGAGCAATCAGCCCCAGCATTTT.

This clone was detected only once. This rearrangement joins TRBV12-5 to TRBJ1-5; D is unclear. Germline V gives CDR1 LGHNT, CDR2 FRNRAP. The CDR3 is 17 amino acids. V shed 5 bases and J shed 2 bases, with 19 bases lying between them. CDR3 DNA sequence: TGTGCTAGTGGTCCCCAAACGGGCGGATTGGGCAATCAGCCCCAGCATTTT. The encoded protein is CASGPQTGGLGNQPQHF. Combining the CDR3 with reference TRBV12-5 and TRBJ1-5 gives the whole variable domain DARVTQTPRHKVTEMGQEVTMRCQPILGHNTVFWYRQTMMQGLELLAYFRNRAPLDDSGMPKDRFSAEMPDATLATLKIQPSEPRDSAVYFCASGPQTGGLGNQPQHFGDGTRLSIL.

The V gene is TRBV29-1, the J gene TRBJ1-1, with D perhaps TRBD1 (5 bases). The V gene lost 6 bases and the J gene lost 0 bases, with 17 bases spanning the gap. There are 15 residues in the CDR3. Germline CDR1 reads SQVTM; CDR2 reads ANQGSEA. The CDR3 reads CSVTWRGTVNTEAFF. The CDR3 coding sequence is TGCAGCGTCACGTGGCGGGGGACGGTGAACACTGAAGCTTTCTTT.